Below, one T cell receptor (beta chain) is given with its context. The data were taken from a study of siplizumab effects on memory and regulatory T cells. Looked up from germline, CDR1 is SGDLS and CDR2 is YYNGEE. Trimming stripped 4 bases from V and 5 bases from J, with 18 bases between. The CDR3 spans 15 residues. Using immunoSEQ multiplex PCR, the repertoire was profiled, and TCRdb retains in-frame clones only, with some absent. The sample lists more than 85,000 clones, about 90% occurring once. The TCR sequence derives from a human donor in good health. Some clones in this sample may be carry-over from other donors' samples. The sample was CD4+ T cells sorted from blood. V is TRBV9 and J is TRBJ1-2; tentative D call: TRBD1 (6 bases). DNA of the CDR3: TGTGCCAGCAGCCCCACGACCCGACAGGATTATGGCTACACCTTC. It specifies CASSPTTRQDYGYTF. The whole variable domain, filled in from reference TRBV9 and TRBJ1-2, reads DSGVTQTPKHLITATGQRVTLRCSPRSGDLSVYWYQQSLDQGLQFLIQYYNGEERAKGNILERFSAQQFPDLHSELNLSSLELGDSALYFCASSPTTRQDYGYTFGSGTRLTVV.